This T cell receptor beta chain was documented in a study of OX40 agonist ivuxolimab in advanced cancers. The study's findings and limits: More expanded clones were seen, on average, in CD8+ T cells than in CD4+. Nonresponders, in some cases, also had low normalized T-cell clonal expansion.

Trimming took off 5 bases at V and 0 bases at J, with 11 bases between the two ends. Germline V lookup: CDR1 SQVTM, CDR2 ANQGSEA. The CDR3 has 14 residues. Method: immunoSEQ multiplex PCR; TCRdb's copy keeps in-frame clones and lacks some. The data contain 76,000 or so clones, over 90% of them seen just once; the ten biggest clones take up 6.2%. A remark on this clone: The antigen is unknown.

This sequence originates from an adult with an advanced solid tumor such as melanoma, head and neck, liver or kidney cancer. This chain joins TRBV29-1 and TRBJ1-3; D possibly corresponds to TRBD1 (6 bases). Sequences were derived from CD4+ or CD8+ T cells sorted from blood, sampled in a trial of the OX40 agonist ivuxolimab. The CDR3 reads CSVPWGPSGNTIYF. The CDR3 region has the DNA TGCAGCGTTCCTTGGGGGCCCTCTGGAAACACCATATATTTT.